This section outlines one TCR beta chain sequence together with its context. Its antigen is unknown. This entry is derived from a study of identical twins. Study-wide results and limits: Out-of-frame alpha sequences shared by twins showed excess low generation probability. Zero-insertion analyses might be partly confounded by invariant T cells like MAIT and iNKT. Clonotypes of the beta chain that were abundant in cord blood carried fewer insertions (memory repertoires showed none).

MiXCR was run by TCRdb on the 5' RACE reads, yielding one entry per CDR3 protein. The sample includes 1.5 million or so distinct CDR3 sequences, less than 35% of them seen just once. The donor group consisted entirely of healthy Caucasians. The ends were cut back, 6 bases at V and 0 bases at J, with 14 bases in the middle. The CDR3 contains 15 residues. The TCR was taken from a newborn girl in good health. The material sequenced was cord blood. The gene calls are TRBV12-3 or TRBV12-4 and TRBJ1-1, with D hard to call. This CDR3 is CASRVSRVLNTEAFF. CDR3 in DNA: TGTGCCAGCAGGGTATCGAGGGTTTTGAACACTGAAGCTTTCTTT.